This T cell receptor beta chain was captured in a study of blood T cell repertoires in COVID-19. The method was immunoSEQ multiplex PCR; TCRdb's version includes in-frame clones alone and lacks a portion of them. The data contain 150,000 or so clones, roughly 90% of them singletons. The CDR3 has 16 residues. In germline, CDR1 is SGHRS, CDR2 YFSETQ. The V segment lost 5 bases and the J segment 7 bases; nucleotides outside the gene matches: 14. The source is a woman in her 70s with acute or convalescent COVID-19. Sequencing input: peripheral blood. The gene calls are TRBV5-1 and TRBJ1-4; 7 nucleotides agree with TRBD1. This chain's CDR3 is CASSPSGGIGGEKLFF. As DNA, the CDR3 is TGCGCCAGCAGTCCCTCAGGGGGTATAGGGGGTGAAAAACTGTTTTTT.